What follows describes a single TCR beta chain. These data belong to a study of shared clonotypes between healthy human individuals. The repertoire was sequenced with immunoSEQ multiplex PCR; TCRdb's copy has only in-frame clones and lacks some. Of about 1.4 million clones in the sample, roughly 96% were seen once. This CDR3 has 15 amino acids. V dropped 4 bases and J dropped 2 bases, with 12 bases sitting between them. Germline lookup yields CDR1 SGHTA and CDR2 FQGNSA. The chain recombines TRBV7-2 with TRBJ2-1, with a weak D call TRBD1 (5 bases). The TCR originated in a man aged 25-45 years in good health. The sample taken for sequencing was naive CD4+ T cells sorted from blood. Subset meaning: CD45RA+ positively selected. The CDR3 protein is CASSSVDKTYNEQFF. CDR3 sequence (DNA): TGTGCCAGCAGCTCAGTGGACAAGACCTACAATGAGCAGTTCTTC.